This T cell receptor (beta chain) derives from a study of cytomegalovirus exposure and HLA in healthy donors. Study conclusions and caveats: The majority of CMV-associated TCR beta chains were reported as apparently HLA-restricted in a later analysis. Some 16,000 TCR beta sequences were associated with HLA alleles at 0.05 false discovery rate in a later analysis.

Details on this clone: Its antigen is not identified.

Germline-derived CDR1 and CDR2 are MNHNS and SASEGT. V was cut by 6 bases and J by 0 bases, with 9 bases left in between. CDR3 length: 14 residues. PCR was performed using 60 Vbeta and 13 Jbeta primers. The repertoire was sequenced with immunoSEQ multiplex PCR; TCRdb's copy has only in-frame clones and lacks some. Altogether 120,000 or so clones are present, 15% to 20% being singletons, with the ten largest covering 2.9%. The specimen sequenced was PBMCs. This sequence joins TRBV6-1 and TRBJ1-5; the D gene is possibly TRBD1 (5 bases). This clonotype was sampled from a female donor in good health and CMV-seropositive. In DNA, the CDR3 is TGTGCCAGCAGCGTCAGGGATAGCAATCAGCCCCAGCATTTT. Amino acids: CASSVRDSNQPQHF.